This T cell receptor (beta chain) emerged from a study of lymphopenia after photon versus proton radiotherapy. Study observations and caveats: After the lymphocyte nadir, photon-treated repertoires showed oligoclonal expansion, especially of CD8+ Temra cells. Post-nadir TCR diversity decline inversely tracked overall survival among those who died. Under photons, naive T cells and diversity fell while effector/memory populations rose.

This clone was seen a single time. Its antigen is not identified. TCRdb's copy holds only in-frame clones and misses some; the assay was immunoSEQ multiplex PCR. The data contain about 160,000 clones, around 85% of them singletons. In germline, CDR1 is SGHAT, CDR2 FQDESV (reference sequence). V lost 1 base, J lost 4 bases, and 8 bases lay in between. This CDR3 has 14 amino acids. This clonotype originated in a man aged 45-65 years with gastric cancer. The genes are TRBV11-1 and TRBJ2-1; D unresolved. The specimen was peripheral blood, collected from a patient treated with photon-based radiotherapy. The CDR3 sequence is CASSLVLQYNEQFF. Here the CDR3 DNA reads TGTGCCAGCAGCTTAGTTTTGCAGTACAATGAGCAGTTCTTC.